This is a list of T cell receptor beta chains from one sample in a study of T cells in Graves' hyperthyroidism and ophthalmopathy. TCRdb ran MiXCR on the multiplex PCR reads and lists one entry per CDR3 protein. Of some 510,000 distinct CDR3 sequences listed, 46% are singletons. Material for sequencing was peripheral blood or thyroid tissue (not recorded which). The source is a woman aged 18-29 years with Graves' hyperthyroidism. The conserved cysteine and the conserved F or W are not part of the CDR3 here. The D gene is left open where the match is weak.

. TRBV25-1 ASVPGMGGEKLF
TRBD2 TRBV19 ASRTSGRLEETQY
. TRBV2 ASSGGTDTQY
. TRBV29-1 SVERWIWSNQPQH
TRBD1 TRBV19 ASSPRTGISGANVLT
. TRBV7-2 ASSQERTGTSSGANVLT
. TRBV5-1 ASSMDANYGYT
. TRBV5-1 ASSKDRSTEAF
. TRBV11-2 ASTQHGGNTEAF
TRBD2 TRBV7-2 ASSPGTSKETQY
. TRBV7-9 ASSQERRPSYEQY
TRBD2 TRBV20-1 SASGTSGGYEQY
. TRBV24-1 ATRDPGGGNQPQH
TRBD1 TRBV25-1 ASSYSFGTANYGYT
TRBD1 TRBV10-3 AISGGQDNEQF
. TRBV21-1 ASSTWTGRNTGELF
. TRBV6-5 ASSYPPENEQY
. TRBV10-3 AISAGWAEAF
. TRBV14 ASSQVGSYNSPLH
TRBD1 TRBV4-1 ASRGRDRGGSPLH
TRBD2 TRBV7-2 ASSRTSGTLYEQY
. TRBV7-9 ASSHDGRTMDTEAF
. TRBV5-5 ASSSQGLHEQY
. TRBV7-3 ASSYPPSRGHTEAF
TRBD1 TRBV25-1 ATKTGRGLHGYT
TRBD1 TRBV24-1 ATSARGTGINEKLF
. TRBV10-3 AISERPGMREQH
. TRBV7-6 ASTHRGPREQF
. TRBV6-6 ATQGIRETQY
. TRBV6-6 ASSLPGGPLY
. TRBV10-3 AISGDGNSPLH
TRBD1 TRBV10-3 ASSQTGSGANVLT
TRBD1 TRBV15 ATSTPGGYRSGNTIY
. TRBV7-3 ASSQLGGELF
. TRBV29-1 SVRQDTQY
TRBD1 TRBV2 ASSVPGGGYTEAF
. TRBV12-3/TRBV12-4 ASSLSAGANTIY
. TRBV29-1 SVPRELNTIY
TRBD2 TRBV6-5 ASAELAGAETQY
TRBD1 TRBV10-3 ASTPGIGTGYHEQY
. TRBV29-1 SWQESGELF
. TRBV9 ASSVAVGDTEAF
. TRBV2 ASSGPRVTGNTIY
. TRBV2 ASSAGSSGNTIY
. TRBV29-1 SVVTGGDGYT
TRBD1 TRBV5-1 ASSLPNDRVGTGELF
TRBD1 TRBV7-3 ASSPDRDYGYT
. TRBV25-1 ASTYIIGGSEYEQY
. TRBV7-2 ASSLGMNEKLF